Included here is one T cell receptor (beta chain) sequence, with context. Profiled with immunoSEQ multiplex PCR; TCRdb holds only in-frame clones, not every one. Altogether almost 70,000 clones are present, about 88% being singletons, with the ten largest covering 4.9%. This specimen comes from a study of blood T cell repertoires in COVID-19. This CDR3 is built from 15 residues. CDR1 is SGHAT, CDR2 FQNNGV, per germline. V dropped 4 bases and J dropped 16 bases, with 26 bases sitting between them. V is TRBV11-2 and J is TRBJ2-1; a weak D match, TRBD2 (6 bases). The receptor was isolated from a woman aged 50 to 65 with active COVID-19. The sequencing sample was made of peripheral blood. The CDR3, as DNA: TGTGCCAGCAGCTCCCTATCCGGGACGAGAGCGGGTCGCTTCTTC. It codes for CASSSLSGTRAGRFF.